Below are 14 T cell receptor beta chains sequenced from a single sample in a study of vaccination effects on CD4 cells after COVID-19. These receptors have no identified antigens. Assay used: immunoSEQ multiplex PCR; TCRdb lists only in-frame clones, some missing. This sample has some 49,000 clones; approximately 81% occur once, and the top ten carry roughly 8.8%. After less than twelve days in culture, the CD4+ T cells were isolated. Sequenced here: CD4+ T cells from PBMCs cultured without peptide, sampled before COVID-19 vaccination. The origin of the receptors is a human donor who had a prior SARS-CoV-2 infection.

Sample share makes this clone medium-sized (0.01 to 0.1%). This sequence joins TRBV10-3 and TRBJ1-6, with D maybe TRBD1 (6 bases). V shed 7 bases and J shed 9 bases, with 10 bases lying between them. The CDR3 is made up of 12 amino acids. CDR1 is ENHRY, CDR2 SYGVKD, per germline. CDR3 residues: CAINRVGSPLHF. CDR3 coding DNA: TGTGCCATCAACAGGGTGGGTTCACCCCTCCACTTT.

V is TRBV4-1 and J is TRBJ2-1; 8 nucleotides match TRBD2. CDR1 is MGHRA and CDR2 is YSYEKL in the germline V gene. Losses at the gene ends were 3 bases for V and 15 bases for J; bases not matched to a gene: 7. There are 12 residues in the CDR3. As DNA, the CDR3 is TGCGCCAGCAGCCATGATCGGGGGGGGTTGTTCTTC. Its protein product is CASSHDRGGLFF.

This clone appeared a few times. V gene TRBV7-2 combines with J gene TRBJ2-2; maybe TRBD2 (6 bases). Germline V gene sequence: CDR1 SGHTA, CDR2 FQGNSA. Trimming stripped 5 bases from V and 2 bases from J, with 12 bases between. This CDR3 comprises 15 residues. CDR3 protein: CASSPGGINTGELFF. The CDR3 coding sequence is TGTGCCAGCAGCCCCGGAGGGATTAACACCGGGGAGCTGTTTTTT.

This chain joins TRBV6-5 and TRBJ2-7, with a weak D call TRBD1 (5 bases). CDR3 length: 13 amino acids. The V gene lost 5 bases and the J gene lost 3 bases, with 11 bases spanning the gap. Germline V gives CDR1 MNHEY, CDR2 SVGAGI. CDR3 loop: CASSPRQNYEQYF. DNA of the CDR3: TGTGCCAGCAGTCCCAGACAGAACTACGAGCAGTACTTC.

The chain has TRBV5-1 and TRBJ1-4; the D gene is possibly TRBD1 (5 bases). V lost 1 base to trimming and J lost 8 bases, with 9 bases between them. The CDR3 is 13 amino acids. Germline assignment: CDR1 SGHRS and CDR2 YFSETQ. The CDR3, as DNA: TGCGCCAGCAGCTTGAGCAGGACAGAAAAACTGTTTTTT. Amino acids: CASSLSRTEKLFF. Variable domain in full (rest from reference TRBV5-1 and TRBJ1-4): KAGVTQTPRYLIKTRGQQVTLSCSPISGHRSVSWYQQTPGQGLQFLFEYFSETQRNKGNFPGRFSGRQFSNSRSEMNVSTLELGDSALYLCASSLSRTEKLFFGSGTQLSVL.

The J gene is TRBJ2-1, the V gene TRBV19; D gene unclear. CDR1 and CDR2 (germline): LNHDA, SQIVND (reference sequence). With 3 bases removed from V and 0 bases from J, the gap between germline ends came to 6 bases. The CDR3 sequence is 14 residues long. CDR3 amino acids: CASSMGSSYNEQFF. As DNA, the CDR3 is TGTGCCAGTAGTATGGGGTCCTCCTACAATGAGCAGTTCTTC.

This clone has just a few counts. CDR3 sequence (DNA): TGTGCCAGCAGTTACTACAGGGAGGGGACCCAGTACTTC. This gives the protein CASSYYREGTQYF. This chain links TRBV6-2 or TRBV6-3 with TRBJ2-5; weak D call: TRBD2 (7 bases). V lost 1 base and J 7 bases, leaving 10 bases between the germline ends. CDR1 is MNHEY, CDR2 SVGEGT, per germline. The CDR3 length is 13 residues.

In this sample, this clone turned up a few times. J is TRBJ1-5 and V is TRBV19; D perhaps matches TRBD1 (6 bases). V was trimmed by 3 bases and J by 6 bases, leaving 15 bases between them. Germline V gene sequence: CDR1 LNHDA, CDR2 SQIVND (reference sequence). CDR3 length: 15 amino acids. CDR3 loop: CASSIRTVISQPQHF. For the CDR3, the DNA is TGTGCCAGTAGTATTAGGACAGTCATTAGTCAGCCCCAGCATTTT.

V usage is TRBV7-2 and J usage is TRBJ2-4; D may be TRBD2 (5 bases). Trimming took 1 base from V and 2 from J, leaving 6 bases between them. This CDR3 region has 14 residues. Germline values: CDR1 SGHTA, CDR2 FQGNSA. Here the CDR3 reads CASSLGGSKNIQYF. CDR3 DNA: TGTGCCAGCAGCTTAGGAGGGTCCAAAAACATTCAGTACTTC. Supplemented by reference TRBV7-2 and TRBJ2-4, the full variable domain reads GAGVSQSPSNKVTEKGKDVELRCDPISGHTALYWYRQSLGQGLEFLIYFQGNSAPDKSGLPSDRFSAERTGGSVSTLTIQRTQQEDSAVYLCASSLGGSKNIQYFGAGTRLSVL.

This clone was detected once. The gene calls are TRBV20-1 and TRBJ2-3, with 8 nucleotides matching TRBD2. Germline CDR1 is DFQATT and CDR2 is SNEGSKA (reference sequence). This CDR3 is built from 14 residues. V shed 3 bases, J shed 5 bases, and the junction held 7 bases outside the gene matches. The CDR3 is CSASRAGGGDTQYF. CDR3 sequence (DNA): TGCAGTGCTAGTCGGGCGGGGGGAGGAGATACGCAGTATTTT.

In this sample, this clone turned up a few times. This CDR3 is CASSHPVGTIPNQPQHF. CDR3 nucleotides: TGCGCCAGCAGCCACCCCGTCGGGACAATCCCGAATCAGCCCCAGCATTTT. This sequence joins TRBV4-1 and TRBJ1-5; weak D call: TRBD1 (6 bases). This CDR3 is 17 amino acids long. The V gene's germline CDR1 is MGHRA and CDR2 YSYEKL. Trimming shortened V by 3 bases and J by 4 bases, and 19 bases separated the two germline ends.

The CDR3 DNA sequence: TGTGCCAGCAGCTCGGGTTACCTGAGCTCCTATAATTCACCCCTCCACTTT. Translated: CASSSGYLSSYNSPLHF. The chain uses TRBV5-6 and TRBJ1-6, with D unclear. Germline V CDR1 and CDR2: SGHDT, YYEEEE. The CDR3 runs to 17 residues. The V and J ends lost 3 bases and 0 bases respectively, with 13 bases between them.

This clone was seen only a few times. The chain has TRBV12-3 or TRBV12-4 and TRBJ2-7, with D unresolved. The ends were cut back, 3 bases at V and 3 bases at J, with 3 bases in the middle. The CDR3 length is 11 residues. In DNA form, the CDR3 reads TGTGCCAGCAGTTTGGGCTACGAGCAGTACTTC. Residues: CASSLGYEQYF.

In its sample, this clone is medium-sized (0.01 to 0.1%). The V gene is TRBV5-8, the J gene TRBJ2-1, with D tentatively TRBD2 (7 bases). This CDR3 has 15 residues. V lost 5 bases, J lost 2 bases, and 14 bases lay in between. Germline loops: CDR1 SGHTS, CDR2 YDEGEE. Here the CDR3 reads CASSFTGRAYNEQFF. In DNA form, the CDR3 reads TGTGCCAGCAGTTTCACAGGGAGGGCCTACAATGAGCAGTTCTTC.